The T cell receptor (beta chain) described here comes from a study of early stage breast cancer tumors. Overall study results and limits: Commonly generated sequences made up most enriched TCRB sequences shared between patients.

This table comes from immunoSEQ multiplex PCR, and its TCRdb copy is limited to in-frame clones, with some not included. The sample has 25,000 to 30,000 clones; roughly four fifths are singletons. Germline loops: CDR1 LGHNA, CDR2 YSLEER. Trimming removed 3 bases from V and 2 bases from J, with 13 bases in between. This CDR3 is built from 15 residues. Points on this clone: Its antigen is still unknown.

The chain has TRBV4-3 and TRBJ2-5; tentative D call: TRBD1 (5 bases). The receptor's source is a person aged 45 to 59 with breast cancer. Input material: blood. The CDR3 is CASSQDLGLQETQYF. Written as DNA, the CDR3 is TGCGCCAGCAGCCAGGATCTGGGGCTGCAAGAGACCCAGTACTTC.